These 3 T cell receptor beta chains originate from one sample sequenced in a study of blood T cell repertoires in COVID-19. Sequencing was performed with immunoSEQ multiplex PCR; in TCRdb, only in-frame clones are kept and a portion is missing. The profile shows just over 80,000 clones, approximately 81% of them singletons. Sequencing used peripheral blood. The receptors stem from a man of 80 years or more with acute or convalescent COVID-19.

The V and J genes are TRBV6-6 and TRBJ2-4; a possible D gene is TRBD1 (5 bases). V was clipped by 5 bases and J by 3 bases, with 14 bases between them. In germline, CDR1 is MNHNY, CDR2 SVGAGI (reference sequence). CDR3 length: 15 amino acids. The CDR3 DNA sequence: TGTGCCAGCAGTAACGGACACCGAGGCAAAAACATTCAGTACTTC. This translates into CASSNGHRGKNIQYF.

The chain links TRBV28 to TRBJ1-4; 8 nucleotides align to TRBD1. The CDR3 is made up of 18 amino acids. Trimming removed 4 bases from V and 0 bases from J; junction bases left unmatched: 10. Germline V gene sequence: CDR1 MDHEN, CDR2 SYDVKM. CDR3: CASSSDRDRQSTNEKLFF. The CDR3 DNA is TGTGCCAGCAGTTCCGATCGGGACAGGCAATCAACTAATGAAAAACTGTTTTTT.

The CDR3 region has the DNA TGCGCCAGCAGCCATCAGGGGGGAGCTAATGAAAAACTGTTTTTT. It encodes CASSHQGGANEKLFF. V is TRBV4-1 and J is TRBJ1-4, with 7 nucleotides matching TRBD1. The ends lost 3 bases at V and 3 bases at J; junction bases unmatched: 4. The length of the CDR3 is 15 residues. From germline, CDR1 is MGHRA and CDR2 YSYEKL.